The 29 T cell receptor beta chains presented below share a single source sample, sequenced in a study. MiXCR, applied by TCRdb to the RT-PCR reads, yields one record per CDR3 protein. The data hold more than 550,000 distinct CDR3 sequences, with 12% to 15% observed a single time. The sample consisted of memory CD4+ T cells from blood. All receptors derive from a female donor in good health, serving as a healthy control.

This clonotype appeared a few times. This chain uses TRBV27 with TRBJ2-1; TRBD2 aligns across 9 bases. J lost 10 bases, V lost 4 bases, and 11 bases had no gene match. Germline V lookup: CDR1 MNHEY, CDR2 SMNVEV (reference sequence). This CDR3 is built from 15 residues. This CDR3 is CASSSRTALAGEQFF. As DNA, the CDR3 is TGTGCCAGCAGTTCCCGGACAGCTCTAGCGGGAGAGCAGTTCTTC.

The V and J genes are TRBV6-6 and TRBJ2-3; 10 bases map to TRBD1. The CDR3 runs to 17 residues. The V segment lost 5 bases and the J segment 1 base; nucleotides outside the gene matches: 9. CDR1 is MNHNY, CDR2 SVGAGI, per germline (reference sequence). The CDR3 spells CASSPGQGKGGTDTQYF. CDR3 bases: TGTGCCAGCAGTCCGGGACAGGGGAAAGGGGGCACAGATACGCAGTATTTT.

The chain joins TRBV7-3 to TRBJ2-7, with 7 bases fitting TRBD1. The trim removed 5 bases at V and 11 bases at J, leaving 12 bases unmatched. In germline, CDR1 is SGHTA, CDR2 FQGTGA. This CDR3 contains 13 residues. The CDR3: CASSLGKTTGKYF. CDR3 nucleotide sequence: TGTGCCAGCAGCCTAGGGAAGACGACAGGGAAGTACTTC. The whole variable domain, filled in from reference TRBV7-3 and TRBJ2-7, reads GAGVSQTPSNKVTEKGKYVELRCDPISGHTALYWYRQSLGQGPEFLIYFQGTGAADDSGLPNDRFFAVRPEGSVSTLKIQRTERGDSAVYLCASSLGKTTGKYFGPGTRLTVT.

For this clonotype: Being one base from a much bigger clone, this may be a read error. The chain recombines TRBV20-1 with TRBJ2-7; 13 positions match TRBD2. Germline trimming cut 6 bases from V and 7 bases from J; bases unmatched to any gene: 12. The CDR3 covers 15 residues. Looked up from germline, CDR1 is DFQATT and CDR2 is SNEGSKA (reference sequence). For the CDR3, the DNA is TGCAGTGCCCCAGGACTAGCGGGAGAGTACAATGAGCAGTACTTC. Translated, it gives CSAPGLAGEYNEQYF.

The CDR3 region is CASSGLGPQETQYF. For the CDR3, the DNA is TGTGCCAGCAGTGGCTTGGGACCCCAAGAGACCCAGTACTTC. The chain joins TRBV6-5 to TRBJ2-5; D possibly uses TRBD1 or TRBD2 (5 bases each). The CDR3 has 14 amino acids. Trimming cost V 5 bases and J 1 base, with 11 bases left between them. Germline V gives CDR1 MNHEY, CDR2 SVGAGI.

This clonotype was counted at least ten times. The J gene is TRBJ2-2, the V gene TRBV7-3; D is perhaps TRBD1 (6 bases). The CDR3 extends over 14 amino acids. V lost 9 bases to trimming and J lost 6 bases, with 17 bases between them. CDR1 SGHTA and CDR2 FQGTGA come from the germline V gene. The CDR3 region is CASKIGQSSGELFF. CDR3 in DNA: TGTGCCAGTAAGATAGGACAGTCCTCCGGGGAGCTGTTTTTT.

The table lists this clonotype with a few counts. The chain uses TRBV5-4 and TRBJ2-3, with no clear D. CDR3 size: 13 residues. Germline assignment: CDR1 SGHNT and CDR2 YYREEE (reference sequence). Trimming took off 4 bases at V and 2 bases at J, with 8 bases between the two ends. For the CDR3, the DNA is TGTGCCAGCAGCGCGGAAGACACAGATACGCAGTATTTT. It is translated as CASSAEDTDTQYF.

This clonotype was detected a few times. The V and J genes are TRBV7-2 and TRBJ1-5, with 7 bases fitting TRBD1. Per germline, CDR1 SGHTA and CDR2 FQGNSA. V lost 4 bases to trimming and J lost 7 bases; unmatched junction nucleotides: 4. The CDR3 loop spans 13 amino acids. The CDR3 loop reads CASSSKGGQPQHF. The CDR3 DNA is TGTGCCAGCAGCTCAAAAGGGGGCCAGCCCCAGCATTTT.

This clonotype was detected many times. The chain combines TRBV29-1 with TRBJ2-2; TRBD1 might be the D (5 bases). The CDR3 consists of 12 residues. V lost 7 bases and J 1 base, leaving 7 bases between the germline ends. Germline values: CDR1 SQVTM, CDR2 ANQGSEA. The CDR3 nucleotides are TGCAGCGGGACATGGAACACCGGGGAGCTGTTTTTT. Protein product: CSGTWNTGELFF.

The V gene is TRBV6-6, the J gene TRBJ1-5; D may be TRBD1 (6 bases). Between the trimmed V and J ends, which lost 7 bases and 3 bases, there was a span of 13 bases. The length of the CDR3 is 14 residues. Per germline, CDR1 MNHNY and CDR2 SVGAGI (reference sequence). CDR3 in amino acids: CASTSGQFNQPQHF. The CDR3 DNA follows: TGTGCCAGCACTTCAGGACAGTTCAATCAGCCCCAGCATTTT.

This clonotype was detected ten times or more. The V call is TRBV10-3, the J call TRBJ2-6; D might be TRBD1 (5 bases). V lost 6 bases, J lost 2 bases, and 8 bases lay in between. CDR1 ENHRY and CDR2 SYGVKD come from the germline V gene. The CDR3 loop spans 14 amino acids. Here the CDR3 DNA reads TGTGCCATCAGAGACAGCGCTGGGGCCAACGTCCTGACTTTC. Translation: CAIRDSAGANVLTF.

This clonotype showed up many times. This sequence joins TRBV10-3 and TRBJ2-1, with TRBD2 matching over 14 bases. CDR3 length: 16 amino acids. J was trimmed by 9 bases and V by 1 base; bases with no gene match: 5. The germline V gene encodes CDR1 ENHRY and CDR2 SYGVKD. CDR3 residues: CAISEWGLAGVVEQFF. CDR3 DNA sequence: TGTGCCATCAGTGAGTGGGGACTAGCGGGAGTAGTTGAGCAGTTCTTC.

This clonotype was seen a handful of times. The chain carries TRBV7-2 and TRBJ2-3, with no clear D. The germline V gene has CDR1 SGHTA and CDR2 FQGNSA. The CDR3 has 14 residues. V was clipped by 0 bases and J by 4 bases, with 8 bases between them. The CDR3 sequence is CASSLASWADTQYF. Written as DNA, the CDR3 is TGTGCCAGCAGCTTAGCGTCGTGGGCAGATACGCAGTATTTT.

The chain links TRBV5-1 to TRBJ2-1, with 11 bases that match TRBD1. This CDR3 spans 16 amino acids. Trimming at V came to 3 bases and at J to 6 bases, leaving 8 bases not matched to a gene. Germline assignment: CDR1 SGHRS and CDR2 YFSETQ. The CDR3 is CASSWGPGTGGNEQFF. The CDR3 DNA follows: TGCGCCAGCAGCTGGGGCCCCGGGACAGGGGGCAATGAGCAGTTCTTC.

The chain couples TRBV3-1 to TRBJ1-1; D gene unclear. The germline CDR1 and CDR2 sequences are LGHDT and YNNKEL (reference sequence). The CDR3 consists of 11 residues. The ends were cut back, 1 base at V and 12 bases at J, with 9 bases in the middle. The CDR3 DNA sequence: TGTGCCAGCAGCCAAGCTCAATGGACTTTCTTT. This codes for CASSQAQWTFF.

This clonotype was detected only a few times. The chain uses TRBV20-1 and TRBJ2-1; possible D gene TRBD2, 5 bases. This CDR3 is built from 17 residues. Germline V CDR1 and CDR2: DFQATT, SNEGSKA (reference sequence). V lost 4 bases and J 7 bases, leaving 26 bases between the germline ends. CDR3 sequence reads: CSAIPVEGPSRGNEQFF. The CDR3, as DNA: TGCAGTGCTATACCTGTGGAAGGGCCCTCCCGAGGGAATGAGCAGTTCTTC.

V usage is TRBV12-3 or TRBV12-4 and J usage is TRBJ1-5; D unclear. The V end lost 6 bases, the J end lost 4 bases, and 10 bases lay between the germline ends. The CDR3 is 13 amino acids. The CDR3: CASSDPPNQPQHF. The CDR3 DNA follows: TGTGCCAGCAGCGATCCTCCAAATCAGCCCCAGCATTTT.

The sample holds a few counts of this clonotype. CDR3 residues: CAWSVWTNEQYF. CDR3 sequence (DNA): TGTGCCTGGAGTGTTTGGACGAACGAGCAGTACTTC. This sequence joins TRBV30 and TRBJ2-7; unclear D gene. The germline V gene encodes CDR1 GTSNPN and CDR2 SVGIG (reference sequence). This CDR3 is 12 amino acids long. With 0 bases removed from V and 5 bases from J, the gap between germline ends came to 8 bases.

This clonotype was counted a few times. V usage is TRBV7-2 and J usage is TRBJ2-1, with 12 bases aligning to TRBD2. The CDR3 extends over 16 amino acids. The V gene's germline CDR1 is SGHTA and CDR2 FQGNSA. J gave up 5 bases and V 2 bases, and 4 bases lay outside the gene matches. This CDR3 reads CASSLTGTSGHNEQFF. The DNA for the CDR3 is TGTGCCAGCAGCTTAACCGGGACTAGCGGGCACAATGAGCAGTTCTTC.

This clonotype has only a few counts. The chain combines TRBV9 with TRBJ2-3; the match to TRBD2 covers 8 bases. J was trimmed by 6 bases and V by 4 bases; bases with no gene match: 13. The germline V gene has CDR1 SGDLS and CDR2 YYNGEE. CDR3 length: 16 amino acids. The CDR3 nucleotides are TGTGCCAGCAGCACGACCCCAGCGGGAGATGAGGATACGCAGTATTTT. It specifies CASSTTPAGDEDTQYF.

This clonotype was seen a few times. V usage is TRBV20-1 and J usage is TRBJ2-6; D gene unclear. The germline CDR1 and CDR2 sequences are DFQATT and SNEGSKA (reference sequence). The CDR3 spans 12 residues. The CDR3 DNA is TGCAGCGGGTTTTCTGGGGCCAACGTCCTGACTTTC. Residues: CSGFSGANVLTF.

A few counts support this clonotype. V usage is TRBV9 and J usage is TRBJ2-1, with D possibly being TRBD2 (5 bases). The germline V gene has CDR1 SGDLS and CDR2 YYNGEE. This CDR3 has 14 residues. V was trimmed by 0 bases and J by 5 bases, leaving 9 bases between them. This chain's CDR3 is CASSVGGLNNEQFF. CDR3 in DNA: TGTGCCAGCAGCGTAGGCGGACTTAACAATGAGCAGTTCTTC.

This chain connects TRBV5-6 to TRBJ1-1; D remains unclear. Trimming took off 0 bases at V and 10 bases at J, with 13 bases between the two ends. Looked up from germline, CDR1 is SGHDT and CDR2 is YYEEEE. The CDR3 runs 13 residues. CDR3 DNA: TGTGCCAGCAGCTTGGCCGGAGGGCTGAGAGCTTTCTTT. This translates into CASSLAGGLRAFF.

The count of this clonotype is one. A read error is possible here, since a much larger clone lies one base away. The genes are TRBV7-9 and TRBJ1-4, with D possibly TRBD1 on 5 matching bases. Germline V gene lookup returns CDR1 SEHNR and CDR2 FQNEAQ (reference sequence). This CDR3 has 14 residues. The CDR3 reads CASSRGGTNEKLYF. In DNA, the CDR3 is TGTGCCAGCAGCCGGGGGGGAACTAATGAAAAACTGTATTTT. The whole variable domain, remainder taken from reference TRBV7-9 and TRBJ1-4, is DTGVSQNPRHKITKRGQNVTFRCDPISEHNRLYWYRQTLGQGPEFLTYFQNEAQLEKSRLLSDRFSAERPKGSFSTLEIQRTEQGDSAMYLCASSRGGTNEKLYFGSGTQLSVL.

The sample holds a few counts of this clonotype. The chain combines TRBV12-3 or TRBV12-4 with TRBJ2-1; D perhaps matches TRBD1 (6 bases). The CDR3 totals 15 residues. V was pared by 7 bases and J by 0 bases, with 13 bases between. The CDR3 nucleotides are TGTGCCAGCATTCCCAGGGGTTACTCCTACAATGAGCAGTTCTTC. Residues: CASIPRGYSYNEQFF.

This clonotype was seen at least ten times. The chain is built from TRBV5-1 and TRBJ2-3; weak D call: TRBD2 (5 bases). V shed 2 bases and J shed 3 bases, with 10 bases lying between them. Looked up from germline, CDR1 is SGHRS and CDR2 is YFSETQ. This CDR3 has 14 residues. CDR3 region: CASSFSRATDTQYF. CDR3 bases: TGCGCCAGCAGCTTTTCGCGGGCAACAGATACGCAGTATTTT.

The CDR3 is CASSPEAFGLIGYTF. The CDR3 DNA reads TGTGCCAGCTCACCGGAAGCCTTCGGCCTCATTGGCTACACCTTC. The chain employs TRBV18 and TRBJ1-2; D is unclear. CDR1 KGHSH and CDR2 LQKENI come from the germline V gene. The germline V and J ends were trimmed by 3 bases and 7 bases, with 18 bases remaining between them. This CDR3 is built from 15 residues.

This clonotype was counted between two and nine times. The chain uses TRBV6-2 or TRBV6-3 and TRBJ1-1; the D is unclear. The CDR3 spans 13 residues. Germline lookup yields CDR1 MNHEY and CDR2 SVGEGT. With 2 bases removed from V and 4 bases from J, the gap between germline ends came to 8 bases. DNA of the CDR3: TGTGCCAGCAGTTACCCCGCTCTCACTGAAGCTTTCTTT. Its translation: CASSYPALTEAFF.

This clonotype was counted between two and nine times. CDR3 in amino acids: CASSVDRDRGRGYTF. CDR3 DNA: TGTGCCAGCAGCGTGGACCGGGACAGGGGTCGAGGCTACACCTTC. The chain uses TRBV5-5 and TRBJ1-2; the match to TRBD1 covers 10 bases. The CDR3 spans 15 residues. V was pared by 4 bases and J by 8 bases, with 11 bases of the junction left unmatched. Germline V gene data show CDR1 as SGHKS and CDR2 as YYEKEE (reference sequence).